This T cell receptor beta chain was identified during a study of blood T cell repertoires in COVID-19. Study as a whole: Some COVID-19 samples were acute and others convalescent; all came from the United States, Italy and Spain. In each case, the material was cDNA or gDNA derived from T cells, B-cell-depleted T cells, or PBMCs.

This CDR3 region has 15 residues. The germline V gene encodes CDR1 MGHRA and CDR2 YSYEKL. V dropped 1 base and J dropped 0 bases, with 9 bases sitting between them. The authors' processing: Reference gene primer amplification in the assay estimated nucleated cell counts. The repertoire was sequenced with immunoSEQ multiplex PCR; TCRdb's copy has only in-frame clones and lacks some. The DNA was the basis for D and trimming; V, J and clone size are from that table. Counted here are 100,000 to 120,000 clones, over 65% occurring once; the ten biggest clones make up less than 4%. This clonotype was sampled from an elderly woman with acute or convalescent COVID-19. The genes are TRBV4-1 and TRBJ1-1; maybe TRBD1 (5 bases). The sample comprised peripheral blood. In DNA, the CDR3 is TGCGCCAGCAGCCAAGTTGTGGGGCTGAACACTGAAGCTTTCTTT. Translating it yields CASSQVVGLNTEAFF.